A single sample is the source of the 22 T cell receptor beta chains below, sequenced in a study of T cell responses to AZD1222 COVID-19 vaccine. The protocol was immunoSEQ multiplex PCR, while the TCRdb copy is restricted to in-frame clones and leaves out a portion. In the table there are 180,000 or so clones, 90% to 95% of which are singletons. Material: peripheral blood, obtained 28 days after the second AZD1222 dose. All receptors derive from an adult who received the AZD1222 COVID-19 vaccine.

This rearrangement joins TRBV7-8 to TRBJ2-1; no clear D. V was pared by 3 bases and J by 6 bases, with 18 bases between. This CDR3 region has 16 residues. CDR1 and CDR2 from the germline V gene are SGHVS and FQNEAQ. The CDR3 nucleotides read TGTGCCAGCAGCTTCTATGATCGGGCGGTTAGCAATGAGCAGTTCTTC. Its translation: CASSFYDRAVSNEQFF.

The chain links TRBV5-6 to TRBJ1-5; D is ambiguous. CDR1 is SGHDT, CDR2 YYEEEE, per germline. The CDR3 contains 14 residues. Trimming took off 1 base at V and 0 bases at J, with 5 bases between the two ends. Here the CDR3 reads CASSLKVSNQPQHF. CDR3 DNA sequence: TGTGCCAGCAGCTTGAAAGTTAGCAATCAGCCCCAGCATTTT.

The genes are TRBV19 and TRBJ2-2, with D unresolved. The CDR3 is made up of 15 amino acids. Germline V gene lookup returns CDR1 LNHDA and CDR2 SQIVND (reference sequence). V lost 3 bases to trimming and J lost 3 bases, with 11 bases between them. The CDR3 nucleotides read TGTGCCAGTAGTATGGCTGGGATATACACCGGGGAGCTGTTTTTT. It specifies CASSMAGIYTGELFF.

This sequence joins TRBV19 and TRBJ1-5; D ambiguous. The CDR3 is 15 residues long. Germline assignment: CDR1 LNHDA and CDR2 SQIVND (reference sequence). Trimming removed 4 bases from V and 0 bases from J, with 10 bases in between. The CDR3 DNA follows: TGTGCCAGTAGTACCGGAGGGTATAGCAATCAGCCCCAGCATTTT. This sequence encodes CASSTGGYSNQPQHF. Using reference TRBV19 and TRBJ1-5 for the parts outside the CDR3, the full variable domain is DGGITQSPKYLFRKEGQNVTLSCEQNLNHDAMYWYRQDPGQGLRLIYYSQIVNDFQKGDIAEGYSVSREKKESFPLTVTSAQKNPTAFYLCASSTGGYSNQPQHFGDGTRLSIL.

CDR3 DNA: TGTGCCAGCAGCAAAGGGGACAGGTCTAGCTACGAGCAGTACTTC. It translates to CASSKGDRSSYEQYF. This chain uses TRBV21-1 with TRBJ2-7; the DNA was not used to check the table's D call, TRBD1. TRBV21-1 is a documented pseudogene. The CDR3 covers 15 residues.

The chain combines TRBV5-1 with TRBJ1-3; tentative D call: TRBD1 (5 bases). Deletions cut 2 bases from V and 2 bases from J, with 11 bases between. Germline V gives CDR1 SGHRS, CDR2 YFSETQ. This CDR3 spans 15 amino acids. The CDR3 nucleotides are TGCGCCAGCAGCTTTCACGGGGACCCTGGAAACACCATATATTTT. It yields the protein CASSFHGDPGNTIYF.

This rearrangement joins TRBV7-9 to TRBJ1-1; D may be TRBD1 (5 bases). The V gene's germline CDR1 is SEHNR and CDR2 FQNEAQ (reference sequence). The CDR3 runs to 15 residues. Deletions cut 5 bases from V and 4 bases from J, with 17 bases between. The CDR3 loop is CASSHRGGVGTEAFF. Written as DNA, the CDR3 is TGTGCCAGCAGCCACCGGGGGGGAGTGGGCACTGAAGCTTTCTTT.

The chain links TRBV4-3 to TRBJ1-6; D is uncertain. The V end was cut by 3 bases, the J end by 0 bases, with 15 bases between. The CDR3 is made up of 18 amino acids. CDR1 and CDR2 (germline): LGHNA, YSLEER. The CDR3 here is CASSQNPQTSSYNSPLHF. The CDR3 bases are TGCGCCAGCAGCCAGAACCCTCAGACGAGCTCCTATAATTCACCCCTCCACTTT.

Here the CDR3 reads CASSPGSRSYEQYF. The CDR3 DNA reads as TGTGCCAGCAGTCCGGGATCCCGCTCCTACGAGCAGTACTTC. This chain connects TRBV6-5 to TRBJ2-7, with TRBD2 as a possible D gene (5 bases). This CDR3 is built from 14 residues. Per germline, CDR1 MNHEY and CDR2 SVGAGI. V was trimmed by 5 bases and J by 0 bases, leaving 11 bases between them.

The rearrangement uses TRBV29-1 and TRBJ1-2, with unresolved D. CDR3 length: 12 residues. V was cut by 2 bases and J by 6 bases, with 10 bases left in between. The germline V gene has CDR1 SQVTM and CDR2 ANQGSEA. The CDR3 spells CSVELRGNGYTF. The DNA for the CDR3 is TGCAGCGTTGAATTGCGGGGAAATGGCTACACCTTC. Using reference TRBV29-1 and TRBJ1-2 for the parts outside the CDR3, the full variable domain is SAVISQKPSRDICQRGTSLTIQCQVDSQVTMMFWYRQQPGQSLTLIATANQGSEATYESGFVIDKFPISRPNLTFSTLTVSNMSPEDSSIYLCSVELRGNGYTFGSGTRLTVV.

The CDR3 coding sequence is TGTGCCAGCAGCTTAGCCGGATCCCTGGCCTACAATGAGCAGTTCTTC. The encoded protein is CASSLAGSLAYNEQFF. The chain links TRBV11-2 to TRBJ2-1, with unresolved D. The CDR3 loop spans 16 amino acids. Trimming shortened V by 1 base and J by 2 bases, and 12 bases separated the two germline ends. Germline lookup yields CDR1 SGHAT and CDR2 FQNNGV.

The V gene is TRBV7-2, the J gene TRBJ2-1, with TRBD2 matching over 7 bases. The germline V gene has CDR1 SGHTA and CDR2 FQGNSA. The CDR3 length is 14 residues. With 5 bases clipped from V and 9 bases from J, the junction kept 10 bases outside the gene matches. The CDR3 is CASSPPRPSGEQFF. The CDR3 DNA reads as TGTGCCAGCAGCCCACCTCGACCTAGCGGTGAGCAGTTCTTC.

CDR3 sequence: CASSIPAGRQETQYF. CDR3 DNA: TGTGCCAGTAGTATCCCGGCAGGCCGTCAAGAGACCCAGTACTTC. This chain connects TRBV19 to TRBJ2-5; D uncertain. This CDR3 is built from 15 residues. Germline V gene sequence: CDR1 LNHDA, CDR2 SQIVND (reference sequence). Deletions cut 3 bases from V and 2 bases from J, with 13 bases between.

This chain links TRBV5-1 with TRBJ2-6; 7 bases agree with TRBD2. The germline V gene has CDR1 SGHRS and CDR2 YFSETQ. J gave up 4 bases and V 3 bases, and 7 bases lay outside the gene matches. The CDR3 consists of 16 residues. CDR3 DNA sequence: TGCGCCAGCAGCTGGGGAGGGGAGGCCGGGGCCAACGTCCTGACTTTC. Residues: CASSWGGEAGANVLTF. The complete variable domain, with remaining parts taken from reference TRBV5-1 and TRBJ2-6, reads KAGVTQTPRYLIKTRGQQVTLSCSPISGHRSVSWYQQTPGQGLQFLFEYFSETQRNKGNFPGRFSGRQFSNSRSEMNVSTLELGDSALYLCASSWGGEAGANVLTFGAGSRLTVL.

The chain combines TRBV10-2 with TRBJ1-1; D unresolved. Germline V gene sequence: CDR1 WSHSY, CDR2 SAAADI. Between the trimmed V and J ends, which lost 8 bases and 3 bases, there was a span of 13 bases. The CDR3 is 13 residues long. CDR3 DNA sequence: TGCGCCAGCGATTGGGGTTTGGACACTGAAGCTTTCTTT. Its protein product is CASDWGLDTEAFF.

The chain uses TRBV5-1 and TRBJ1-1; the D is unclear. The CDR3 totals 14 residues. Germline loops: CDR1 SGHRS, CDR2 YFSETQ. Trimming stripped 0 bases from V and 5 bases from J, with 11 bases between. The DNA of the CDR3 is TGCGCCAGCAGCTTGGACGGAAGAGGAACTGAAGCTTTCTTT. Translated: CASSLDGRGTEAFF.

The chain recombines TRBV4-3 with TRBJ2-5, with 10 positions matching TRBD2. Germline CDR1 and CDR2: LGHNA and YSLEER. This CDR3 has 17 residues. J was trimmed by 4 bases and V by 2 bases; bases with no gene match: 10. DNA of the CDR3: TGCGCCAGCAGCCAATCCAGCCAGCGGGGGGGCCGAGAGACCCAGTACTTC. Encoded protein: CASSQSSQRGGRETQYF.

The CDR3 DNA follows: TGTGCCAGCAGTTACTCTGTGATCCCCGAGCAGTACTTC. This sequence encodes CASSYSVIPEQYF. The chain recombines TRBV6-2 or TRBV6-3 with TRBJ2-7; no clear D. The germline V gene has CDR1 MNHEY and CDR2 SVGEGT. The ends were cut back, 0 bases at V and 6 bases at J, with 9 bases in the middle. The CDR3 sequence is 13 residues long.

V usage is TRBV4-3 and J usage is TRBJ1-4, with TRBD1 as a possible D gene (5 bases). Per germline, CDR1 LGHNA and CDR2 YSLEER. This CDR3 is 15 amino acids long. Trimming shortened V by 1 base and J by 11 bases, and 17 bases separated the two germline ends. The CDR3 nucleotides read TGCGCCAGCAGCCAAGCCGGGACGGCCGTCGGGAAACTGTTTTTT. This encodes CASSQAGTAVGKLFF.

This rearrangement joins TRBV29-1 to TRBJ1-2; no clear D. CDR3 length equals 15 residues. Trimming took 5 bases from V and 0 from J, leaving 16 bases between them. Germline CDR1 reads SQVTM; CDR2 reads ANQGSEA. The CDR3 DNA sequence: TGCAGCGTTCCAAACACCGGCAGCTCTAACTATGGCTACACCTTC. Translating gives CSVPNTGSSNYGYTF.

This sequence joins TRBV7-6 and TRBJ1-5; a weak D match, TRBD1 (6 bases). The CDR3 runs 14 residues. Germline lookup yields CDR1 SGHVS and CDR2 FNYEAQ. V was trimmed by 5 bases and J by 5 bases, leaving 13 bases between them. DNA of the CDR3: TGTGCCAGCAGCCAGGGGCAGGGAGATCAGCCCCAGCATTTT. It is translated as CASSQGQGDQPQHF.

The V call is TRBV2, the J call TRBJ1-4, with D unclear. V gave up 5 bases and J gave up 6 bases, with 10 bases separating them. Germline CDR1 reads SNHLY; CDR2 reads FYNNEI. The CDR3 contains 13 residues. CDR3 bases: TGTGCCAGCAGTTCCCGTAGGGATGAAAAACTGTTTTTT. As protein: CASSSRRDEKLFF.